The T cell receptor beta chain under discussion was sequenced for a study of identical twins. Carrying unique molecular identifiers, the cDNA also gained a universal primer site through template switching. TCRdb independently ran MiXCR on the 5' RACE reads; one entry per CDR3 protein. The table has roughly 1,500,000 distinct CDR3 sequences, roughly 35% seen once; the top ten hold about 0.3%. V lost 5 bases to trimming and J lost 0 bases, with 10 bases between them. The CDR3 contains 14 residues. Findings and limits, study-wide: Abundant cord blood beta clonotypes carried fewer insertions; memory repertoires showed none.

A remark on this clonotype: What it recognizes is unknown.

Healthy Caucasians, and only they, were the donors. The V call is TRBV12-3 or TRBV12-4, the J call TRBJ1-1; D gene ambiguous. The receptor was derived from a newborn girl in good health. The sequencing sample was made of cord blood. The CDR3 is CASSPKELNTEAFF. The CDR3 region has the DNA TGTGCCAGCAGTCCCAAGGAACTGAACACTGAAGCTTTCTTT.